This is a list of T cell receptor beta chains from one sample in a study of preoperative IRX-2 immunotherapy in early breast cancer. Sequencing was performed with immunoSEQ multiplex PCR; in TCRdb, only in-frame clones are kept and a portion is missing. The table shows 30,000 or so clones, with roughly 87% occurring only once. The sample in question was lymph node tissue, obtained from a patient treated with IRX-2 immunotherapy. The receptors stem from a human donor with breast cancer. Both conserved end residues are part of each CDR3. The D gene is left open where the match is weak. Only part of the rows carry a size: once, few, many, or a class if the clone is expanded.

length	size	V	J	D	CDR3	DNA
13	few	TRBV6-8	TRBJ1-1	-	CASSAGMNTEAFF	TGTGCCAGCAGCGCGGGGATGAACACTGAAGCTTTCTTT
13	-	TRBV30	TRBJ1-1	-	CAWSVGRNTEAFF	TGTGCCTGGAGTGTAGGACGGAACACTGAAGCTTTCTTT
13	once	TRBV19	TRBJ1-5	-	CASSMGGNQPQHF	TGTGCCAGTAGTATGGGAGGTAATCAGCCCCAGCATTTT
15	-	TRBV10-2	TRBJ2-1	TRBD2	CASSLLTGTSGEQFF	TGCGCCAGCAGTTTACTAACCGGGACTAGCGGTGAGCAGTTCTTC
16	-	TRBV5-1	TRBJ2-7	TRBD2	CASSYGDSGRGGEQYF	TGCGCCAGCAGCTACGGGGATAGCGGGAGAGGGGGCGAGCAGTACTTC
14	-	TRBV25-1	TRBJ2-2	-	CASSDRGNTGELFF	TGTGCCAGCAGTGACAGGGGAAACACCGGGGAGCTGTTTTTT
14	-	TRBV19	TRBJ1-5	-	CASRTQGPRQPQHF	TGTGCCAGCAGAACACAGGGACCACGTCAGCCCCAGCATTTT
13	-	TRBV30	TRBJ1-2	-	CAWSVGGSYGYTF	TGTGCCTGGAGTGTCGGGGGGTCCTATGGCTACACCTTC
14	-	TRBV5-1	TRBJ2-7	TRBD1	CASSFGQGVYEQYF	TGCGCCAGCAGCTTTGGACAGGGGGTCTACGAGCAGTACTTC
15	-	TRBV6-8	TRBJ2-1	TRBD2	CASSLTSGRGDEQFF	TGTGCCAGCAGCCTGACTAGCGGGAGAGGAGATGAGCAGTTCTTC
12	-	TRBV2	TRBJ2-5	-	CASSSHKATQYF	TGTGCCAGCAGTTCCCACAAGGCGACCCAGTACTTC
14	few	TRBV19	TRBJ2-4	TRBD2	CARFPAGGLAIQYF	TGTGCCAGATTTCCAGCGGGAGGGCTCGCCATTCAGTACTTC
14	-	TRBV28	TRBJ2-2	-	CASSLVGDTGELFF	TGTGCCAGCAGTTTAGTAGGAGACACCGGGGAGCTGTTTTTT
13	-	TRBV18	TRBJ1-2	TRBD1	CASSPETGGGYTF	TGTGCCAGCTCACCGGAAACAGGGGGCGGCTACACCTTC
15	-	TRBV6-7	TRBJ2-7	-	CASSYSIGWAYEQYF	TGTGCCAGCAGTTACTCTATTGGGTGGGCCTACGAGCAGTACTTC
13	-	TRBV6-8	TRBJ1-5	-	CASSYSGLESQHF	TGTGCCAGCAGTTACTCCGGCCTGGAGTCCCAGCATTTT
15	-	TRBV5-1	TRBJ2-3	-	CASSLDSESTDTQYF	TGCGCCAGCAGCTTGGACTCCGAAAGCACAGATACGCAGTATTTT
14	-	TRBV6-8	TRBJ1-4	-	CASSQGREVEKLFF	TGTGCCAGCAGCCAGGGAAGGGAGGTTGAAAAACTGTTTTTT
15	once	TRBV15	TRBJ2-1	-	CATSRDPLSYNEQFF	TGTGCCACCAGCAGAGATCCCCTCAGCTACAATGAGCAGTTCTTC
13	-	TRBV1	TRBJ2-7	-	CASSQDLSYEQYF	TGCGCCAGCAGCCAAGATCTAAGCTACGAGCAGTACTTC
15	-	TRBV15	TRBJ2-7	TRBD1	CATSREYRDSYEQYF	TGTGCCACCAGCAGAGAGTACCGGGACAGCTACGAGCAGTACTTC
14	-	TRBV28	TRBJ1-2	TRBD1	CASSGSGTAYGYTF	TGTGCCAGCAGCGGCTCCGGGACAGCCTATGGCTACACCTTC
15	-	TRBV5-1	TRBJ2-1	TRBD1	CASSLEGQVFNEQFF	TGCGCCAGCAGCTTGGAGGGACAGGTTTTTAATGAGCAGTTCTTC
14	-	TRBV18	TRBJ2-7	TRBD1	CASSPRDRSTQQYF	TGTGCCAGCTCACCTAGGGACAGAAGCACCCAGCAGTACTTC
16	-	TRBV19	TRBJ1-3	-	CASSRYRVGLGNTIYF	TGTGCCAGTAGTAGATACAGGGTAGGTTTAGGGAACACCATATATTTT
13	-	TRBV6-8	TRBJ2-5	-	CASRDQYQETQYF	TGTGCCAGCAGGGACCAGTACCAAGAGACCCAGTACTTC
15	-	TRBV1	TRBJ2-7	-	CASSQGRDYTYEQYF	TGCGCCAGCAGCCAAGGAAGGGACTACACCTACGAGCAGTACTTC
15	-	TRBV28	TRBJ2-1	-	CASSGLGQPYNEQFF	TGTGCCAGTTCGGGGCTCGGACAGCCGTACAATGAGCAGTTCTTC
13	few	TRBV14	TRBJ2-7	-	CASSYHYGYEQYF	TGTGCCAGCAGCTACCACTATGGCTACGAGCAGTACTTC
16	-	TRBV6-8	TRBJ1-3	-	CAISGAGSSSGNTIYF	TGTGCCATCAGTGGGGCAGGCTCGAGCTCTGGAAACACCATATATTTT
14	-	TRBV12-5	TRBJ2-2	-	CASARDGHTGELFF	TGTGCTAGTGCCCGGGACGGTCACACCGGGGAGCTGTTTTTT
17	-	TRBV23-1	TRBJ2-5	-	CASSQSPEAAPQETQYF	TGCGCCAGCAGTCAATCACCGGAGGCCGCTCCCCAAGAGACCCAGTACTTC
15	-	TRBV18	TRBJ1-1	TRBD1	CASSPGTGLGTEAFF	TGTGCCAGCTCACCGGGGACAGGATTGGGCACTGAAGCTTTCTTT
17	-	TRBV28	TRBJ2-2	TRBD2	CASSSGTSAPNTGELFF	TGTGCCAGCAGTTCCGGGACTAGCGCACCGAACACCGGGGAGCTGTTTTTT
14	-	TRBV15	TRBJ1-2	-	CATSRDRTVYGYTF	TGTGCCACCAGCAGAGATCGGACGGTCTATGGCTACACCTTC
15	few	TRBV25-1	TRBJ2-1	-	CASSDPGPHYNEQFF	TGTGCCAGCAGTGATCCCGGTCCCCACTACAATGAGCAGTTCTTC
17	-	TRBV14	TRBJ2-5	-	CASSQGVWGDRKETQYF	TGTGCCAGCAGCCAAGGCGTGTGGGGGGACCGTAAAGAGACCCAGTACTTC
14	-	TRBV1	TRBJ2-7	-	CASSQVGGNYEQYF	TGCGCCAGCAGCCAAGTGGGGGGCAATTACGAGCAGTACTTC
11	-	TRBV6-7	TRBJ2-1	TRBD2	CASTKGTMAFF	TGTGCCAGCACCAAAGGGACTATGGCGTTCTTC
15	once	TRBV28	TRBJ2-7	-	CASGGWGHRLYEQYF	TGTGCCAGCGGAGGGTGGGGTCACAGACTTTACGAGCAGTACTTC
16	-	TRBV28	TRBJ2-3	-	CASSRWSGASTDTQYF	TGTGCCAGCAGTCGATGGTCCGGGGCTAGCACAGATACGCAGTATTTT
16	-	TRBV25-1	TRBJ1-2	-	CASIPKEDSRKYGYTF	TGTGCCAGCATCCCTAAAGAGGACAGCAGGAAGTATGGCTACACCTTC
16	-	TRBV5-1	TRBJ2-5	TRBD2	CASSLGIAGSQETQYF	TGCGCCAGCAGCTTGGGGATAGCGGGATCACAAGAGACCCAGTACTTC
11	-	TRBV14	TRBJ2-1	-	CASNARGEQFF	TGTGCCAGCAATGCTAGGGGTGAGCAGTTCTTC
12	-	TRBV29-1	TRBJ1-5	TRBD1	CSVGNRGQPQHF	TGCAGCGTTGGAAACAGGGGGCAGCCCCAGCATTTT
17	few	TRBV15	TRBJ2-5	-	CATSRGARGARQETQYF	TGTGCCACCAGCAGAGGGGCGAGAGGCGCGCGCCAAGAGACCCAGTACTTC